Here is one T cell receptor (beta chain) with its context. Source study methods: For nucleated cells, counts were estimated from reference gene primer amplification. This table comes from immunoSEQ multiplex PCR, and its TCRdb copy is limited to in-frame clones, with some not included. For V, J and clone size, that table is used; D and trimming come from the DNA. Of about 39,000 clones listed, approximately 90% are singletons. The data stem from a study of blood T cell repertoires in COVID-19. On the study more broadly: There were acute and convalescent COVID-19 samples, and they came from the United States, Italy and Spain. T cells, B-cell-depleted T cells, or PBMCs supplied cDNA or gDNA.

The origin of this receptor is a man between 50 and 59 years old with active COVID-19. What was sequenced was peripheral blood.

The CDR3 DNA reads as TGTGCCAGCAGCTTCAAAATCACAGATACGCAGTATTTT. Translated, it gives CASSFKITDTQYF. The V call is TRBV13, the J call TRBJ2-3; D uncertain. The CDR3 has 13 residues. The germline V gene has CDR1 PRHDT and CDR2 FYEKMQ (reference sequence). Between the trimmed V and J ends, which lost 3 bases and 2 bases, there was a span of 6 bases.